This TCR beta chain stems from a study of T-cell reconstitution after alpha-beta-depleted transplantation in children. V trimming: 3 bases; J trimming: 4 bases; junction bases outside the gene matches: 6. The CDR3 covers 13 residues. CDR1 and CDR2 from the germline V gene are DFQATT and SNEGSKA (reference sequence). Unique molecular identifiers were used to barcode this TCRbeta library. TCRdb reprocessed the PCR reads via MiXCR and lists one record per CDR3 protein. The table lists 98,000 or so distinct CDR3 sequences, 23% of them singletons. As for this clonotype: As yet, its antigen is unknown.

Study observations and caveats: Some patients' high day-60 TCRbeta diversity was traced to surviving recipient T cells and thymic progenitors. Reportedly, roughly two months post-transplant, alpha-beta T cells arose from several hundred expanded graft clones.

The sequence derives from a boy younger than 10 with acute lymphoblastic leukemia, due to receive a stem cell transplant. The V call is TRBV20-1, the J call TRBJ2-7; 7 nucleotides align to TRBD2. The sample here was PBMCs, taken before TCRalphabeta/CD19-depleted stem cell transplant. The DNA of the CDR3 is TGCAGTGCTAGCGCGGGGGTAGCTTACGAGCAGTACTTC. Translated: CSASAGVAYEQYF.